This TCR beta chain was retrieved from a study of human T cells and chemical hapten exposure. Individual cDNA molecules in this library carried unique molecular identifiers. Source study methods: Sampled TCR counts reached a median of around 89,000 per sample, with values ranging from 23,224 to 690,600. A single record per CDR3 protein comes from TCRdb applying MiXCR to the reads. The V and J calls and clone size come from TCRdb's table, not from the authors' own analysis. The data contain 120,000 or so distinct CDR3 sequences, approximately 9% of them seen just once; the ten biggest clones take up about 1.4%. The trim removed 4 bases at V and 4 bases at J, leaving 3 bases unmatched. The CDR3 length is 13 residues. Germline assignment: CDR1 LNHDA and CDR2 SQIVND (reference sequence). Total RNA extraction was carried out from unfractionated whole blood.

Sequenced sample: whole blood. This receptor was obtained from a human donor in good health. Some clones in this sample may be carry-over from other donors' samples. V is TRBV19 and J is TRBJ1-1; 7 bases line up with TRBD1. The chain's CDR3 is CASSTGGGTEAFF. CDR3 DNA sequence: TGTGCCAGTAGTACAGGGGGAGGCACTGAAGCTTTCTTT.